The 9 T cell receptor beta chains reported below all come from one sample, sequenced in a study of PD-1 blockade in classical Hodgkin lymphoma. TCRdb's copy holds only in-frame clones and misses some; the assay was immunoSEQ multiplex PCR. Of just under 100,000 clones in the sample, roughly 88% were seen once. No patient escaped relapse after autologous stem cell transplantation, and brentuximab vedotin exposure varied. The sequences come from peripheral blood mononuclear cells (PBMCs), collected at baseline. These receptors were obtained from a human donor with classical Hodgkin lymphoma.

DNA for the CDR3: TGTGCCATCAGACAGGGACAGGGGGCGACAGATACGCAGTATTTT. This gives the protein CAIRQGQGATDTQYF. The chain links TRBV10-3 to TRBJ2-3; 12 nucleotides line up with TRBD1. The junction had 4 bases not matched to a gene; V was cut back by 6 bases and J by 3 bases. Germline V gene sequence: CDR1 ENHRY, CDR2 SYGVKD. The CDR3 loop spans 15 amino acids.

In nucleotides, the CDR3 is TGTGCCAGCACCGAAGGGGGGATGGGCAATCAGCCCCAGCATTTT. Amino acids: CASTEGGMGNQPQHF. The rearrangement uses TRBV28 and TRBJ1-5, with D perhaps TRBD1 (6 bases). CDR1 and CDR2 (germline): MDHEN, SYDVKM. The CDR3 runs 15 residues. V was trimmed by 7 bases and J by 2 bases, leaving 15 bases between them.

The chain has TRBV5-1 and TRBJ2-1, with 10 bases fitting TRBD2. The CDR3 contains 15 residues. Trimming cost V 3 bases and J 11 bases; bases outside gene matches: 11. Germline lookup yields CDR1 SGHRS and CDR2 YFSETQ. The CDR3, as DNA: TGCGCCAGCAGCTCCTCTAGCGGGAGATATGCTAAGCAGTTCTTC. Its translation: CASSSSSGRYAKQFF.

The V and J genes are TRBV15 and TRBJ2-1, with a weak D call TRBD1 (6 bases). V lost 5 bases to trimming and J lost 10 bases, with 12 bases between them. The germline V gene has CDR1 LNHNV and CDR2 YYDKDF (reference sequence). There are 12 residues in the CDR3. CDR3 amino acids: CATSLQGYEQFF. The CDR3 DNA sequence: TGTGCCACCAGCTTACAGGGATACGAGCAGTTCTTC.

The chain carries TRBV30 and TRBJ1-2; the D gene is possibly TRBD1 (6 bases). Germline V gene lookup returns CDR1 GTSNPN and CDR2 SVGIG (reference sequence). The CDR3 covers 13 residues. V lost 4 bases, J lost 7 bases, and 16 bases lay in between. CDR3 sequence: CAWNRAQDGGYTF. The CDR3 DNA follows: TGTGCCTGGAACAGGGCCCAGGATGGTGGCTACACCTTC.

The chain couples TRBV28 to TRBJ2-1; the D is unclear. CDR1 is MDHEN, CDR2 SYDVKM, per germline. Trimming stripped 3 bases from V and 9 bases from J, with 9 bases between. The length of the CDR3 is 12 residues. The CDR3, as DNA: TGTGCCAGCAGTTTCTGGGTTGGTGAGCAGTTCTTC. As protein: CASSFWVGEQFF. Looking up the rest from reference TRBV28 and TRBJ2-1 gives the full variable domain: DVKVTQSSRYLVKRTGEKVFLECVQDMDHENMFWYRQDPGLGLRLIYFSYDVKMKEKGDIPEGYSVSREKKERFSLILESASTNQTSMYLCASSFWVGEQFFGPGTRLTVL.

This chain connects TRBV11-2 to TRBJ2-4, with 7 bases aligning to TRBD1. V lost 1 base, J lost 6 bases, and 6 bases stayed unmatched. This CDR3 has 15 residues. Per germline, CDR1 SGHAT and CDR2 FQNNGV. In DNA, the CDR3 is TGTGCCAGCAGCTTAGGAGAGACAGGGATAAACATTCAGTACTTC. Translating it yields CASSLGETGINIQYF. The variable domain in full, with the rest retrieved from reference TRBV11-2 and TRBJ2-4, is EAGVAQSPRYKIIEKRQSVAFWCNPISGHATLYWYQQILGQGPKLLIQFQNNGVVDDSQLPKDRFSAERLKGVDSTLKIQPAKLEDSAVYLCASSLGETGINIQYFGAGTRLSVL.

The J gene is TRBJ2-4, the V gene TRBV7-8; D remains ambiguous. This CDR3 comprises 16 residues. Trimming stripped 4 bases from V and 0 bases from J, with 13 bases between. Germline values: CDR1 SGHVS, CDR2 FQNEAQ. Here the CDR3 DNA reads TGTGCCAGCAGCTCCCCGCTGGAGTTAGCCAAAAACATTCAGTACTTC. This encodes CASSSPLELAKNIQYF.

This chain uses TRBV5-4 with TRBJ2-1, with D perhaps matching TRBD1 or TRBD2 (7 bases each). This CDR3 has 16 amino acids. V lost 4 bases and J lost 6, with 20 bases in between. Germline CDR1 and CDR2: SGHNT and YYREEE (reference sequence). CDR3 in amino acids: CASSPSQGGRSNEQFF. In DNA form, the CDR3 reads TGTGCCAGCAGCCCCAGCCAGGGGGGGCGCTCCAATGAGCAGTTCTTC.